This entry features one T cell receptor beta chain sequence. The study ran its PCR with 60 Vbeta and 13 Jbeta primers. Produced via immunoSEQ multiplex PCR; TCRdb's table is partial and in-frame only. The sample records about 160,000 clones, roughly four fifths being singletons. This entry is derived from a study of cytomegalovirus exposure and HLA in healthy donors. Germline CDR1 and CDR2: KGHSH and LQKENI. After removal of 6 bases from V and 1 base from J, the junction contained 8 bases not matched to a gene. CDR3 size: 15 residues. Sequenced input: PBMCs. The chain employs TRBV18 and TRBJ2-7, with 8 bases that match TRBD1. The sequence came from a woman in her 40s in good health and CMV-seronegative. The DNA for the CDR3 is TGTGCCAGCTCCCCCATAAGGACAGGGTCCTACGAGCAGTACTTC. Residues: CASSPIRTGSYEQYF.